This T cell receptor beta chain came from a study of blood T cells in healthy people across ages (dated by TCRdb to the mid-2010s). Background for the entire study: In model experiments, template switching captured roughly one uniquely barcoded TCR beta cDNA molecule for every two T cells. Donors were grouped into four age groups: young (average approximately 15 years), middle-aged (roughly 38), aged (around 56) and long-lived (approximately 78). Age-related changes in TCR beta repertoire diversity were measured in the study by deep sequencing normalized with unique cDNA molecular identifiers. To avoid experimental bias, donors of different ages were spread randomly across the sequencing lanes. For two donors (one aged 18 to 30 and one aged 80 or older), the study analyzed two additional independent replicas of 1 million unique cDNA reads from the same blood draw.

Concerning this clonotype itself: Its antigen specificity is not known. The junction departs from the called germline gene at one end, perhaps through a read error.

The full study reports these points: As age increased, observed TCR beta diversity per million T cells dropped in a roughly linear way, and a significant reduction was already evident by age 40. Donor CMV infection status was unknown, potentially confounding age-related changes in expanded clonotypes. Because profiling used bulk unsorted PBMCs, naive and antigen-experienced compartments could not be compared conclusively. Observed TCR beta diversity correlated strongly with the percentage of naive T cells measured by flow cytometry. Compared with the aged group, more naive CD4+ T cells, fewer expanded clones and increased TCR diversity were shown by the long-lived group, suggesting age selection. Estimates of total diversity based on one million sequenced T cells were regarded as lower bounds and as underestimates.

The CDR3 sequence holds 17 residues, the cysteine and phenylalanine included. The kept DNA is CDR3 alone, 51 bases in frame from the first base. Per the germline V gene, MNHNS is the CDR1 and SASEGT is the CDR2. The 39 donors, aged 6 to 90 years, were systemically healthy Caucasian individuals from Russia. Each donor gave roughly 11 milliliters of peripheral blood, drawn into EDTA-treated Vacutainer tubes. Ficoll-Paque density-gradient centrifugation was used to isolate PBMCs, with at least 6.5 million per sample. Trizol reagent was used to extract total RNA from PBMCs, with at least 6 micrograms per sample. For every donor, an aliquot of PBMCs went through flow cytometry to measure the percentages of naive CD45RAhigh/CD27high T cells. The method behind the library was 5' RACE. The sequencing machine was an Illumina HiSeq 2500. A second PCR of about 6 to 12 cycles was performed with a sample-barcoded 5' primer and a J-beta primer mix. A unique molecular identifier was introduced onto each TCR beta cDNA molecule by a template-switch 5' adaptor carrying 12 random nucleotides. At least 3 million CDR3-containing paired-end reads were obtained from each sample. First-strand cDNA was synthesized from all RNA with the Mint cDNA synthesis kit, primed by a TRBC-specific oligonucleotide. All cDNA was treated with uracil-DNA glycosylase and then went through a first 18-cycle PCR with the universal primers M1SS and BC2_uni_R. The paper's processing steps were these. Normalization of each sample was performed by random selection of 1 million high-quality reads, each carrying a distinct molecular identifier. Instead of being binned into consensus sequences, reads that shared molecular identifiers were thrown out. MiTCR, with a Q25 quality threshold and the strictest error-elimination algorithm, was used for CDR3 identification, clonotype clustering and error correction. A nonparametric unseen species model with Euler transformation was used to estimate a lower bound on total TCR beta diversity. TCRdb handled the public reads itself, with Q25 trimming in fastp and clone calling in MiXCR, and kept productive beta chains. Rows with a matching CDR3 protein are joined into one entry that keeps the most common DNA and genes. TCRdb's processing, not the study's, gives the V and J calls here. The sample table records around 500,000 distinct CDR3 sequences; around half of these occur just once. The ten largest clones capture around 24% of the sample.

This sequence uses TRBV6-1 and TRBJ2-1; D gene: possibly TRBD1, on 7 matching bases. The clonotype was recovered from an elderly man in good health. Sequencing was performed on blood. CDR3 reads: CASRKGGQKVVGNELFF. The nucleotides read TGTGCCAGCAGAAAGGGGGGACAGAAGGTCGTGGGCAATGAGCTGTTCTTC.